This T cell receptor beta chain was identified during a study of cytomegalovirus exposure and HLA in healthy donors (dated by TCRdb to 2017 to 2019). A note on the overall study: In an earlier analysis of about 560 of the donors, less than 350 Gb of sequence data and just under 120 million unique TCR beta sequences from about 190 million T cells were reported. In the later analysis, no new phenotypic data were used to find candidate immune exposures; instead, reliance was placed on TCR beta sequences and their occurrence across donors. An earlier analysis of some 500 of the donors applied high-throughput TCR beta sequencing to assess whether each TCR beta V gene segment acted as functional or pseudogenic. Donor age, sex, ethnicity and CMV serostatus were collected together with the repertoire data. In a later genetic analysis, genome-wide SNP genotypes for about three fifths of the 666 donors were used, and that subset was treated as a discovery cohort. Because of strong linkage in the cohort, four to six DR-DQ haplotypes were treated as single units for association and clustering. Both class I and class II loci were covered by HLA typing, at four-digit resolution. An early release covering roughly 580 HLA-typed donors comprised approximately 290 gigabases of sequencing data and some 79 million unique TCR sequences. A later analysis re-analyzed previously published TCR beta repertoires from 660 or so donors and added high-resolution HLA genotyping to study TCR occurrence patterns. Typing coverage differed by locus: A, B, C, DRB1 and DQB1 were typed in roughly 620-630 donors, DQA1 in about 560, DPA1 in approximately 610, and DPB1 in roughly 470. On average, approximately 250,000 unique TCR beta nucleotide sequences were sequenced per donor among a few hundred genotyped donors of the cohort, with 15% to 20% of those sequences being non-productive. Among the roughly 400 genotyped donors, around 81% belonged to the genetic ancestry cluster associated with self-reported Caucasian donors. The aim of the study was to test whether cataloging public T cell receptors could identify signatures of past pathogen exposure. The study profiled the T cell repertoires of 666 subjects by immunosequencing and related them to cytomegalovirus serostatus. To predict cytomegalovirus infection status, the study combined high-throughput TCR immunosequencing, statistical association of individual TCRs with disease status, and machine learning. Every discovery cohort repertoire had been produced on one sequencing platform. In addition to the first cohort of 666 subjects, a separate validation cohort of some 120 different subjects was used. On the study overall, not on this receptor specifically: A later genetic analysis reported fewer N-insertions in productive TCRs among donors in an Asian-associated ancestry cluster than the roughly 720-donor mean. Most TCR sequences were observed very rarely across donors, whereas some public TCRs were present in many individuals. According to the authors, the approach could potentially be generalized to other disease states and immunological phenotypes. In a later analysis, several top co-occurrence clusters were reported to appear linked to parvovirus B19, influenza, CMV and Epstein-Barr virus. In a later analysis, the rate of TCR association differed among HLA loci, with DRB1 alleles having the most associated TCRs and HLA-C alleles having the fewest. Correlated functional status among segregating V segments might reflect linkage disequilibrium, but an unknown experimental factor could not be ruled out. Immune exposure information for the cohort was limited to CMV serostatus. In a later analysis, HLA-associated TCR beta chains were found to be more clonally expanded and to have lower generation probabilities than equally common non-associated chains. Broadly in line with IMGT annotations, most TCR beta V segments showed up in productive rearrangements about 87% or about 30% of the time in an earlier analysis of about 500 of the donors. A later analysis found that most CMV-associated TCR beta chains appeared HLA-restricted, with HLA associations seemingly driven largely by CMV exposure. A group of highly shared sequence variants was considered likely to be a technical artifact of the sequencing pipeline. Because HLA typing was missing for some donors at each locus, association tests included only the typed subset. When HLA alleles, especially DR and DQ, strongly co-occurred, attributing TCR associations to individual alleles was difficult. The earlier analysis of approximately 560 of the donors excluded some 16 rarely observed V segments, including chromosome 9 orphons, because counts were too low. In a later analysis, some 17,000 TCR beta sequences were associated with specific HLA alleles at a false discovery rate of 0.05. V-gene and J-gene trimming of TCR beta chains was associated with a missense DCLRE1C variant in a later genetic analysis, and the association was replicated in an independent cohort. This cohort had only TCR beta chains sequenced, and the lack of alpha or paired-chain data limited which features could be detected. In the study, 164 TCR beta chains were listed as associated with cytomegalovirus. A few of the identified cytomegalovirus-associated TCR beta chains were confirmed in vitro to be specific for cytomegalovirus antigens. Sequencing depth was assumed to be roughly uniform across donors in the presence/absence analyses, though that assumption may not hold. A further reported finding was that TCR beta sequences accurately predicted the HLA-A and HLA-B alleles for most subjects in the first cohort. In both the original and validation cohorts, the classifier was reported to diagnose cytomegalovirus status with high specificity and sensitivity.

The library was made by the immunoSEQ multiplex PCR assay. For the multiplex PCR, a mixture combining 60 forward primers for TCR Vbeta segments and 13 reverse primers for TCR Jbeta segments was used. The CDR3 region of rearranged TCR beta genes was amplified from genomic DNA with a multiplex PCR assay. The Illumina HiSeq System was used to sequence the amplified TCR beta libraries as 87-base-pair reads. Turning to the authors' computational methods: Across the 670 or so repertoires, a later analysis counted about 81 million unique TCR beta chains, roughly 11 million of which were shared by at least two donors. A nearest-neighbor algorithm error-corrected the raw reads and collapsed the reads into unique sequences, merging closely related sequences to remove PCR and sequencing errors. V, D and J gene segments were assigned by aligning CDR3 sequences to IMGT reference sequences. For a sequence to be retained, a match of at least six nucleotides to both a V gene segment and a J gene segment was required. Rearrangements were called productive when the CDR3 lacked stop codons and stayed in frame with V and J; all others were non-productive. CDR3 was defined according to IMGT convention as the region running from the second conserved V-encoded cysteine to the conserved J-encoded phenylalanine. The earlier analysis of about 570 of the donors excluded any sequence lacking an unambiguous match to a single V gene segment. An earlier analysis of 500 to 700 of the donors classified V segments as functional when productive rearrangements were above 56.7% and as segregating when the standard deviation between donors was above 5%. A statistical classification framework was developed to diagnose cytomegalovirus status using the catalog of TCR beta chain sequences. In a later analysis, TCR nucleotide sequences were compared against IMGT/GENE-DB human TR gene sequences so that V and J genes could be assigned. The TCRdist pipeline was used in a later analysis to assign CDR3 sequences and most-parsimonious VDJ recombination scenarios. In a later analysis, every TCR beta chain was defined by the combination of its CDR3 amino acid sequence and its V-gene family, and reads without a unique V-gene family were dropped. A later analysis removed roughly 590 highly shared, low-generation-probability nucleotide sequences to deal with suspected cross-contamination and a sequencing artifact. For each public chain, a later analysis derived a clonal expansion index from normalized ranks of inferred template counts within each repertoire. In a later analysis, generation probabilities were computed using a VDJ recombination model fitted to out-of-frame rearrangements, and the results were checked against IGoR. Hypergeometric tests were used in a later analysis to score TCR-TCR, TCR-HLA and TCR-CMV co-occurrence, with a repertoire-size bias correction applied to the TCR pairs. In a later analysis, false discovery rates were estimated by permuting HLA or CMV assignments 20 times. In a later analysis, co-occurring TCRs were grouped with DBSCAN, and TCRdist sequence similarity was added when clustering was performed within HLA-allele-positive subsets. For co-occurrence clustering, repertoires with fewer than 30,000 or more than 120,000 public chains were excluded, along with roughly 5 repertoires with anomalous nucleotide sharing. TCRdb limited this immuneACCESS table to in-frame rearrangements with V and J called. A share of clones is missing; checked studies link under half to unresolved V genes, and the rest is unexplained. D and trimming come from the DNA, and the V and J calls and clone size come from that table. A total of 120,000 to 150,000 clones appear in this sample, 73% of them only once. The ten biggest clones cover approximately 15% of the sample.

The cohort was made up of approximately 700 healthy bone marrow donors. All cohort members were sampled while nominally healthy, although unrecorded immune exposures were likely present. CMV serostatus was positive for about 300 and negative for about 55% of the 666 cohort members, and was not recorded for this donor. Each donor provided a peripheral blood sample, and peripheral blood mononuclear cells were used for TCR beta sequencing. The Qiagen DNeasy Blood Extraction Kit was used to extract genomic DNA from the blood cell samples. Comments on this clone: It has no known antigen specificity. No qualities accompany the bases; no much larger clone lies one base away.

The sequence came from a human donor in good health. Sequencing input: PBMCs.

The CDR3 is CASLAGSSSYEQYF. At the DNA level, the sequence is TGTGCCAGCTTAGCGGGATCGAGCTCCTACGAGCAGTACTTC. The rearrangement combines TRBV10-3 with TRBJ2-7, and TRBD2 aligns with 8 junction nucleotides. Measured from the cysteine to the phenylalanine, the CDR3 is 14 residues long. The retained sequence is limited to the CDR3, 42 bases, with the frame set at the first base. The CDR1 and CDR2 encoded by the germline V gene are ENHRY and SYGVKD. The germline V and J ends show losses of 10 bases and 0 bases respectively, and no gene match explains 8 bases of the junction.